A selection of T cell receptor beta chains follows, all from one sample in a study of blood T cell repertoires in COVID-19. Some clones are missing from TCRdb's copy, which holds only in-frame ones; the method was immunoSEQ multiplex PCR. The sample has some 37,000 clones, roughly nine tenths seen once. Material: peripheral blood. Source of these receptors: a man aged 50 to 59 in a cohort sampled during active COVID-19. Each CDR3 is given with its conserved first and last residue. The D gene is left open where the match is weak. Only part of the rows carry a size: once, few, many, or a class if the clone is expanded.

CASTPGRGLGEKLFF TGTGCCAGCACCCCCGGAAGGGGCTTGGGTGAAAAACTGTTTTTT TRBJ1-4 TRBV6-5 NA NA
CASSEGTGYNEQFF TGTGCCAGCAGCGAGGGGACAGGTTACAATGAGCAGTTCTTC TRBJ2-1 TRBV5-8 TRBD1 NA
CASSGRTGNNEKLFF TGTGCCAGCAGTGGGAGGACAGGAAATAATGAAAAACTGTTTTTT TRBJ1-4 TRBV2 TRBD1 NA
CATSLGTTLGDEQFF TGTGCCACCAGCCTAGGGACTACCCTTGGCGATGAGCAGTTCTTC TRBJ2-1 TRBV15 TRBD2 NA
CASSIRAGTGNSPLHF TGTGCCAGTAGTATAAGGGCCGGGACAGGCAATTCACCCCTCCACTTT TRBJ1-6 TRBV19 TRBD1 NA
CASSRDTGYQETQYF TGTGCCAGTAGTCGGGACACCGGGTACCAAGAGACCCAGTACTTC TRBJ2-5 TRBV19 NA NA
CASSLGAGRIMSGYTF TGCGCCAGCAGCTTGGGAGCGGGCCGTATCATGTCTGGCTACACCTTC TRBJ1-2 TRBV5-1 NA NA
CASSFPTGNNNEQFF TGTGCCAGCAGCTTCCCGACGGGTAACAACAATGAGCAGTTCTTC TRBJ2-1 TRBV7-8 NA few
CASSIREQGSYEQYF TGCGCCAGCAGCATCCGGGAACAGGGCTCCTACGAGCAGTACTTC TRBJ2-7 TRBV4-1 NA NA
CASSFLGLAGGTDTQYF TGTGCCAGCAGCTTCCTGGGACTAGCGGGGGGCACAGATACGCAGTATTTT TRBJ2-3 TRBV7-2 TRBD2 NA
CASSLVRGTSYNEQFF TGTGCCAGCAGCTTAGTGCGGGGAACCTCCTACAATGAGCAGTTCTTC TRBJ2-1 TRBV11-2 NA NA
CASSYPGINQPQHF TGTGCCAGCAGTTACCCCGGGATCAATCAGCCCCAGCATTTT TRBJ1-5 TRBV6-2/TRBV6-3 NA NA
CASSKQVLGENPPRTGTGELFF TGTGCCAGCAGCAAACAGGTACTCGGGGAGAACCCCCCTAGGACAGGAACCGGGGAGCTGTTTTTT TRBJ2-2 TRBV21-1 NA NA
CASSLAGDYELFF TGTGCCAGCAGCCTAGCGGGAGACTACGAGCTGTTTTTT TRBJ2-2 TRBV7-8 TRBD2 once
CASRPSGGAGDTQYF TGTGCCAGCAGACCTAGCGGGGGGGCAGGAGATACGCAGTATTTT TRBJ2-3 TRBV3-1/TRBV3-2 TRBD2 NA
CASSEARYTDNSPLHF TGTGCCAGCAGTGAAGCTAGGTACACAGATAATTCACCCCTCCACTTT TRBJ1-6 TRBV6-1 NA NA
CASSALIPTDTQYF TGTGCCAGCAGTGCACTGATACCCACAGATACGCAGTATTTT TRBJ2-3 TRBV9 NA NA
CASSNRGQSYGYTF TGTGCCAGTAGTAACCGAGGACAGTCCTATGGCTACACCTTC TRBJ1-2 TRBV19 NA NA
CASSWTVGLARSTDTQYF TGCGCCAGCAGCTGGACGGTAGGACTAGCGAGAAGCACAGATACGCAGTATTTT TRBJ2-3 TRBV5-1 TRBD2 NA
CASSPEAGLAGTNTGELFF TGTGCCAGCAGCCCGGAGGCCGGACTAGCGGGAACGAACACCGGGGAGCTGTTTTTT TRBJ2-2 TRBV5-6 TRBD2 once
CASSQPLAGGSETQYF TGCGCCAGCAGCCAGCCGCTAGCGGGGGGGTCAGAGACCCAGTACTTC TRBJ2-5 TRBV4-1 TRBD2 NA
CASSAQPPGTGPYNEQFF TGTGCCAGTAGTGCCCAACCCCCCGGGACAGGACCCTACAATGAGCAGTTCTTC TRBJ2-1 TRBV19 TRBD1 NA
CASSPGTGFSQPQHF TGCGCCAGCAGCCCTGGGACAGGGTTTAGTCAGCCCCAGCATTTT TRBJ1-5 TRBV4-3 TRBD1 NA
CASSQGTAPSAQYF TGTGCCAGCAGCCAAGGGACTGCACCCTCGGCCCAGTACTTC TRBJ2-5 TRBV2 NA NA
CASSVQAHVDTQYF TGTGCCAGCAGCGTACAGGCCCACGTAGATACGCAGTATTTT TRBJ2-3 TRBV9 NA NA
CASSSGGAGLQETQYF TGTGCTAGCAGCTCGGGGGGAGCTGGGTTGCAAGAGACCCAGTACTTC TRBJ2-5 TRBV7-7 TRBD2 once
CASSLNLAGVQYF TGTGCCAGCAGCTTAAACCTAGCGGGGGTTCAGTACTTC TRBJ2-4 TRBV7-3 TRBD2 NA
CASSLAGQGYSPLHF TGTGCCAGCAGCTTAGCCGGACAGGGGTATTCACCCCTCCACTTT TRBJ1-6 TRBV7-2 TRBD1 NA
CASSDPIQGTMRNTEAFF TGTGCCAGCAGCGATCCAATACAGGGTACCATGCGGAACACTGAAGCTTTCTTT TRBJ1-1 TRBV7-8 NA NA
CASSQGQGATEAFF TGCGCCAGCAGCCAGGGACAGGGGGCTACAGAAGCTTTCTTT TRBJ1-1 TRBV4-1 TRBD1 NA
CASSSEEQFF TGTGCCAGCAGCTCGGAGGAGCAGTTCTTC TRBJ2-1 TRBV11-3 NA once
CATSDAGGSYNEQFF TGTGCCACCAGTGACGCGGGGGGCTCCTACAATGAGCAGTTCTTC TRBJ2-1 TRBV24-1 TRBD2 NA
CASSKRLAESTDTQYF TGTGCCAGCAGCAAAAGACTAGCGGAGAGCACAGATACGCAGTATTTT TRBJ2-3 TRBV5-4 TRBD2 NA
CASSVSSGTNTGELFF TGTGCCAGCAGCGTTTCTAGCGGGACAAACACCGGGGAGCTGTTTTTT TRBJ2-2 TRBV9 TRBD2 NA
CASSRGSYGYTF TGTGCCAGCAGCCGAGGGAGCTATGGCTACACCTTC TRBJ1-2 TRBV5-6 NA NA
CASSMGVTSTDTQYF TGTGCCAGTAGTATGGGAGTCACGAGCACAGATACGCAGTATTTT TRBJ2-3 TRBV19 NA NA
CASSLMAQGSETQYF TGTGCCAGCAGCTTGATGGCCCAGGGGTCGGAGACCCAGTACTTC TRBJ2-5 TRBV5-5 NA few
CASSSTGTVRGETQYF TGCGCCAGCAGCTCTACAGGGACAGTGAGGGGAGAGACCCAGTACTTC TRBJ2-5 TRBV4-3 TRBD1 NA
CSVGPQGTNYGYTF TGCAGCGTTGGACCACAGGGAACTAACTATGGCTACACCTTC TRBJ1-2 TRBV29-1 NA NA
CAIGLNYEQYF TGTGCCATCGGACTTAACTACGAGCAGTACTTC TRBJ2-7 TRBV10-3 NA NA
CASSVGAGGSTDTQYF TGTGCCAGCAGCGTAGGGGCGGGAGGGAGCACAGATACGCAGTATTTT TRBJ2-3 TRBV9 TRBD2 NA
CASSPRASGGTDTQYF TGTGCCAGCAGCCCGAGGGCTAGCGGGGGGACAGATACGCAGTATTTT TRBJ2-3 TRBV6-6 TRBD2 NA
CASSAGPHSGQETQYF TGTGCCAGCAGCGCAGGGCCCCATTCGGGTCAAGAGACCCAGTACTTC TRBJ2-5 TRBV9 NA NA
CASRGLPDTQYF TGTGCCAGCAGGGGACTACCAGATACGCAGTATTTT TRBJ2-3 TRBV9 TRBD2 NA
CSVETGSSYEQYF TGCAGCGTCGAGACAGGGAGCTCCTACGAGCAGTACTTC TRBJ2-7 TRBV29-1 TRBD1 NA
CASSVDRGGTGELFF TGTGCCAGCAGTGTCGACAGGGGGGGCACCGGGGAGCTGTTTTTT TRBJ2-2 TRBV6-6 TRBD1 NA
CASSGRDRRSYEQYF TGTGCCAGTAGTGGTCGGGACAGGCGATCCTACGAGCAGTACTTC TRBJ2-7 TRBV19 TRBD1 NA
CASSITDGANYGYTF TGTGCCAGTAGTATAACCGACGGAGCTAACTATGGCTACACCTTC TRBJ1-2 TRBV19 NA NA
CASSVAQGINYGYTF TGTGCCAGCAGCGTAGCACAGGGGATTAACTATGGCTACACCTTC TRBJ1-2 TRBV9 TRBD1 NA
CASSQELAGTYEQYF TGTGCCAGCAGCCAAGAACTAGCGGGGACCTACGAGCAGTACTTC TRBJ2-7 TRBV3-1/TRBV3-2 TRBD2 once
CASSQVGRTYNEQFF TGTGCCAGCTCCCAGGTGGGGCGGACCTACAATGAGCAGTTCTTC TRBJ2-1 TRBV2 NA NA
CASSPRLAGGMDTGELFF TGTGCCAGCAGCCCCCGACTAGCGGGGGGTATGGACACCGGGGAGCTGTTTTTT TRBJ2-2 TRBV7-2 TRBD2 NA
CASSFPDRTSGTHNEQFF TGTGCCAGCAGCTTTCCGGACCGGACTAGCGGGACCCACAATGAGCAGTTCTTC TRBJ2-1 TRBV7-9 TRBD2 NA
CATSRDQTGGTGELFF TGTGCCACCAGCAGAGATCAAACGGGGGGTACCGGGGAGCTGTTTTTT TRBJ2-2 TRBV15 TRBD2 NA
CASSPMAGAMNTEAFF TGTGCCAGCTCACCAATGGCAGGGGCTATGAACACTGAAGCTTTCTTT TRBJ1-1 TRBV18 NA once